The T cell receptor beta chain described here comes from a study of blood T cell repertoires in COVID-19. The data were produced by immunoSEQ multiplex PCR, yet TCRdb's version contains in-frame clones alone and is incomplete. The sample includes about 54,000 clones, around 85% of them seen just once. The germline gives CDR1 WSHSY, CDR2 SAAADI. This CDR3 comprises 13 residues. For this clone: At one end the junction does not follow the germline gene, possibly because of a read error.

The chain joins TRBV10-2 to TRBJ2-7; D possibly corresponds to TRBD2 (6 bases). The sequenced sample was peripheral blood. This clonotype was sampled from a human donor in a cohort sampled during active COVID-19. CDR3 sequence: CASSESAGLPAPF. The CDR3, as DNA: TGCGCCAGCAGTGAGTCCGCCGGACTACCCGCTCCCTTC.